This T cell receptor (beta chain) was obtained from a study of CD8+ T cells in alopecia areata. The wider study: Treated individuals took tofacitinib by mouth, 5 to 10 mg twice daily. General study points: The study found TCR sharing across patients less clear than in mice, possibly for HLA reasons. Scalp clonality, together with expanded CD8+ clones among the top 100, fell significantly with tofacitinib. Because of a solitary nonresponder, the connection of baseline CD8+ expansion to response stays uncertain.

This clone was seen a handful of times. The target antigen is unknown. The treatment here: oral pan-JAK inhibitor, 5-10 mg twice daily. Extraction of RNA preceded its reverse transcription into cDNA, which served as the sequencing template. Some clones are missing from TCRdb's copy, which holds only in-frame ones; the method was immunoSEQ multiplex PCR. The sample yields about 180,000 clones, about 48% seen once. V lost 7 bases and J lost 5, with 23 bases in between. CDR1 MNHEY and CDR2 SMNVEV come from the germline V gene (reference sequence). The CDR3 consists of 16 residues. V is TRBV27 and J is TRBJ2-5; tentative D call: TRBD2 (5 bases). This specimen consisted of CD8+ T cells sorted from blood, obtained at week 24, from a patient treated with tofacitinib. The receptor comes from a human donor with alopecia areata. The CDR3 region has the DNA TGTGCCAGCAACCCAGATCGTCGGGGTTTGGGGGAGACCCAGTACTTC. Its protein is CASNPDRRGLGETQYF.